This T cell receptor beta chain was identified in a study of blood T cell repertoires in COVID-19. TCRdb's table, derived via immunoSEQ multiplex PCR, lists solely in-frame clones and lacks some. The sample records more than 200,000 clones, around four fifths being singletons. From germline, CDR1 is MNHEY and CDR2 SVGAGI. CDR3 length: 14 amino acids. J gave up 0 bases and V 6 bases, and 4 bases lay outside the gene matches. Patients from Seattle were sampled longitudinally, starting during active infection. This chain links TRBV6-5 with TRBJ1-1, with 7 bases lining up with TRBD1. Sequenced sample: peripheral blood. The receptor was derived from a woman older than 75 with COVID-19, enrolled during active disease. The CDR3 nucleotides read TGTGCCAGCAGACCGGGACAGTTGAACACTGAAGCTTTCTTT. Translating gives CASRPGQLNTEAFF.